This record covers a single TCR beta chain. V was pared by 2 bases and J by 3 bases, with 10 bases between. This CDR3 spans 14 amino acids. Germline assignment: CDR1 MNHNS and CDR2 SASEGT. The data belong to a study of blood T cell repertoires in COVID-19. Study background: PBMCs, B-cell-depleted T cells, or T cells were the source of the cDNA or gDNA that made up the material.

TCRdb keeps only in-frame clones here, not all; method: immunoSEQ multiplex PCR. This repertoire shows over 150,000 clones, roughly 80% found once; its top ten account for approximately 7.3%. In terms of age and location, participants ranged from about 18 to 90 years and lived in about two dozen US areas. Cohorts were assigned according to the clinical history that participants reported. Two negative PCRs, clearance, or symptom resolution characterized the recovered Cohort 3 donors. V gene TRBV6-1 combines with J gene TRBJ1-1; perhaps TRBD1 as D (5 bases). Sequenced material: PBMCs or T cells enriched from blood (not recorded which). The origin of this receptor is a man in his fifties or sixties who had recovered from COVID-19. In DNA, the CDR3 is TGTGCCAGCAGTGAACGGGGGGATTACACTGAAGCTTTCTTT. Amino acid sequence: CASSERGDYTEAFF.